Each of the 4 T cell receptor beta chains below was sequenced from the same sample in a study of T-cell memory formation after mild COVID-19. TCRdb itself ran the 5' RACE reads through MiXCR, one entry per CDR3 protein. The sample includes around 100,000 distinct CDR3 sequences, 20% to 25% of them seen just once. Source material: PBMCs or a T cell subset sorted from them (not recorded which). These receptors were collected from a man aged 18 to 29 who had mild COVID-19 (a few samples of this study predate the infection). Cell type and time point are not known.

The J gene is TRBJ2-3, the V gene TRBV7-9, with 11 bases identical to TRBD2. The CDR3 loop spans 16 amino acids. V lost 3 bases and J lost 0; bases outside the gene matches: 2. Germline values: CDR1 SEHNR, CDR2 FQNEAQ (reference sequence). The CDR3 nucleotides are TGTGCCAGCAGCTTGCTAGCGGGGGGCAGCACAGATACGCAGTATTTT. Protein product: CASSLLAGGSTDTQYF.

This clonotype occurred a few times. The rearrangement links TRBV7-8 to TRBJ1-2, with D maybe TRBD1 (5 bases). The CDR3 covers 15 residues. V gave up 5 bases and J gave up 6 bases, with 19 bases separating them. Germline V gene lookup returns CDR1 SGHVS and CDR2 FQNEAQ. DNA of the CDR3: TGTGCCAGCAGCCTCCGGACATCGGCTTCCGATGGCTACACCTTC. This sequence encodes CASSLRTSASDGYTF.

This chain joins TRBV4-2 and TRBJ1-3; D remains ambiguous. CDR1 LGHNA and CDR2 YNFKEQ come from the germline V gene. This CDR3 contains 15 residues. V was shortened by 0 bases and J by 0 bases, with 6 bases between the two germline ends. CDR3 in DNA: TGTGCCAGCAGCCAAGAGCGGTTCTCTGGAAACACCATATATTTT. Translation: CASSQERFSGNTIYF.

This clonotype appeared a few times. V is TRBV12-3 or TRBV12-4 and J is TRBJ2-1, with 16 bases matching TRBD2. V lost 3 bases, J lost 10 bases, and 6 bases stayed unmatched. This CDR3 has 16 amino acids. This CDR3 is CASSLGLAGGTGEQFF. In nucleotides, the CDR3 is TGTGCCAGCAGTTTGGGACTAGCGGGGGGGACGGGAGAGCAGTTCTTC.